This T cell receptor (beta chain) is drawn from a study of STAT3 mutations in large granular lymphocyte leukemia. TCRdb's copy holds only in-frame clones and misses some; the assay was immunoSEQ multiplex PCR. The sample has 30,000 to 40,000 clones, around 85% seen once. In germline, CDR1 is ENHRY, CDR2 SYGVKD. This CDR3 is 16 amino acids long. With 5 bases removed from V and 3 bases from J, the gap between germline ends came to 18 bases. General study results and limits: Differing intervals and regimens complicate linking therapy response to clone burden. At least one immunodominant TCR beta clonotype appeared in every T-cell large granular lymphocyte leukemia patient. Some patients had dominant TCR clones larger than their STAT3 mutant burden.

This clone was found once. The antigen is unknown. The J gene is TRBJ2-3, the V gene TRBV10-3; D possibly corresponds to TRBD2 (5 bases). The TCR originated in a man in his fifties or sixties with T-cell large granular lymphocyte leukemia. Some clones in this sample may be carry-over from other donors' samples. Specimen: peripheral blood mononuclear cells. The CDR3 reads CAISPGNTIGTDTQYF. CDR3 DNA: TGTGCCATCAGTCCGGGAAACACGATCGGGACAGATACGCAGTATTTT.